Listed below are T cell receptor beta chains from one sample, sequenced in a study of CD8 T cells in ankylosing spondylitis. In TCRdb, the 5' RACE reads were re-called with MiXCR into one record per CDR3 protein. The repertoire holds about 300,000 distinct CDR3 sequences, with 11% as singletons. Sequenced: blood, either unsorted or a sorted T cell fraction (not recorded which). Source of these receptors: a female donor with ankylosing spondylitis or in good health (not recorded which). The CDR3 runs from the conserved cysteine through the conserved F or W. The order of the fields is CDR3 protein, D gene, J gene, CDR3 length, V gene. A D gene is named only where the DNA matches it firmly.

CDR3aa: CASSYMSTDTQYF
d_gene: .
j_gene: TRBJ2-3
len: 13
v_gene: TRBV6-5

CDR3aa: CSAPGLNTGELFF
d_gene: .
j_gene: TRBJ2-2
len: 13
v_gene: TRBV20-1

CDR3aa: CASSPGTGQNTEAFF
d_gene: TRBD1
j_gene: TRBJ1-1
len: 15
v_gene: TRBV7-9

CDR3aa: CASSLGQGADEQYF
d_gene: TRBD1
j_gene: TRBJ2-7
len: 14
v_gene: TRBV5-1

CDR3aa: CATGGGAMGNQPQHF
d_gene: .
j_gene: TRBJ1-5
len: 15
v_gene: TRBV10-3

CDR3aa: CDSKRTKNEQFF
d_gene: .
j_gene: TRBJ2-1
len: 12
v_gene: TRBV6-1

CDR3aa: CSARDERGSYEQYF
d_gene: TRBD2
j_gene: TRBJ2-7
len: 14
v_gene: TRBV20-1

CDR3aa: CASSLTGGGADEQFF
d_gene: TRBD2
j_gene: TRBJ2-1
len: 15
v_gene: TRBV7-3

CDR3aa: CSARDHLAGSVNEQFF
d_gene: TRBD2
j_gene: TRBJ2-1
len: 16
v_gene: TRBV20-1

CDR3aa: CSASAASGTSGWETQYF
d_gene: TRBD2
j_gene: TRBJ2-5
len: 17
v_gene: TRBV20-1

CDR3aa: CASSFRTSGSRNEQFF
d_gene: TRBD2
j_gene: TRBJ2-1
len: 16
v_gene: TRBV28

CDR3aa: CASSFQAGGSTDTQYF
d_gene: .
j_gene: TRBJ2-3
len: 16
v_gene: TRBV5-5

CDR3aa: CASSTPGLAYNEQFF
d_gene: .
j_gene: TRBJ2-1
len: 15
v_gene: TRBV19

CDR3aa: CASRSRTNTGELFF
d_gene: .
j_gene: TRBJ2-2
len: 14
v_gene: TRBV7-6

CDR3aa: CASSLPPGESVYEQYF
d_gene: .
j_gene: TRBJ2-7
len: 16
v_gene: TRBV5-6

CDR3aa: CASSVSRSVTGELFF
d_gene: .
j_gene: TRBJ2-2
len: 15
v_gene: TRBV10-2

CDR3aa: CASSLSGTVGYTF
d_gene: .
j_gene: TRBJ1-2
len: 13
v_gene: TRBV27

CDR3aa: CSASITPGLAGGDTQYF
d_gene: TRBD2
j_gene: TRBJ2-3
len: 17
v_gene: TRBV20-1

CDR3aa: CSASSGGNEQFF
d_gene: .
j_gene: TRBJ2-1
len: 12
v_gene: TRBV20-1

CDR3aa: CASSFGVSVGARNVEQFF
d_gene: .
j_gene: TRBJ2-1
len: 18
v_gene: TRBV11-1

CDR3aa: CATSRDLRAGVGETQYF
d_gene: TRBD2
j_gene: TRBJ2-5
len: 17
v_gene: TRBV15

CDR3aa: CSARTTYQETQYF
d_gene: .
j_gene: TRBJ2-5
len: 13
v_gene: TRBV20-1

CDR3aa: CSVRGRRNTEAFF
d_gene: .
j_gene: TRBJ1-1
len: 13
v_gene: TRBV29-1

CDR3aa: CSVVSWGSGNTIYF
d_gene: .
j_gene: TRBJ1-3
len: 14
v_gene: TRBV29-1

CDR3aa: CSAKAMVGGPHEQFF
d_gene: TRBD2
j_gene: TRBJ2-1
len: 15
v_gene: TRBV20-1

CDR3aa: CASSLTTSAGNTIYF
d_gene: .
j_gene: TRBJ1-3
len: 15
v_gene: TRBV5-1

CDR3aa: CASSLTGPPAYNEQFF
d_gene: .
j_gene: TRBJ2-1
len: 16
v_gene: TRBV7-3

CDR3aa: CSVSGQGRNQPQHF
d_gene: TRBD1
j_gene: TRBJ1-5
len: 14
v_gene: TRBV29-1

CDR3aa: CSAGYQGAAFF
d_gene: TRBD1
j_gene: TRBJ1-1
len: 11
v_gene: TRBV20-1

CDR3aa: CCAPRDSYSNSNQPQHF
d_gene: TRBD1
j_gene: TRBJ1-5
len: 17
v_gene: TRBV20-1

CDR3aa: CASSLSPGYEQYF
d_gene: .
j_gene: TRBJ2-7
len: 13
v_gene: TRBV5-1

CDR3aa: CASSPDGVTNEKLFF
d_gene: .
j_gene: TRBJ1-4
len: 15
v_gene: TRBV4-1

CDR3aa: CASSDDDSGANVLTF
d_gene: .
j_gene: TRBJ2-6
len: 15
v_gene: TRBV2

CDR3aa: CSASRDRGQGGGYTF
d_gene: TRBD1
j_gene: TRBJ1-2
len: 15
v_gene: TRBV20-1

CDR3aa: CASRDRDTLKGEQYF
d_gene: .
j_gene: TRBJ2-7
len: 15
v_gene: TRBV12-3/TRBV12-4

CDR3aa: CASNPNRGGVNTGELFF
d_gene: TRBD2
j_gene: TRBJ2-2
len: 17
v_gene: TRBV5-1

CDR3aa: CASSRPPGQGGEEQPQHF
d_gene: TRBD1
j_gene: TRBJ1-5
len: 18
v_gene: TRBV6-1

CDR3aa: CASSVYRGSYEQYF
d_gene: TRBD1
j_gene: TRBJ2-7
len: 14
v_gene: TRBV7-9

CDR3aa: CASSLALDGSNEQFF
d_gene: .
j_gene: TRBJ2-1
len: 15
v_gene: TRBV7-9

CDR3aa: CASSLRDNEQYF
d_gene: .
j_gene: TRBJ2-7
len: 12
v_gene: TRBV5-1

CDR3aa: CASSLRQKEAFF
d_gene: .
j_gene: TRBJ1-1
len: 12
v_gene: TRBV3-1